This entry lists 20 T cell receptor beta chains sequenced from one sample in a study of cytomegalovirus exposure and HLA in healthy donors (dated by TCRdb to 2016 to 2017). Libraries came from the immunoSEQ multiplex PCR assay. For the multiplex PCR, a mixture combining 60 forward primers for TCR Vbeta segments and 13 reverse primers for TCR Jbeta segments was used. What TCRdb holds here is the immuneACCESS table cut down to in-frame rearrangements. Part of the clones is not present; checked against another copy, under half of the missing clones reflect an unresolved V gene, and the others are unexplained. The sample includes around 200,000 clones, with more than 65% observed a single time. Approximately 3% of the sample rests with the top ten. Sequenced: PBMCs. Receptors originate from a woman aged 30 to 39 in good health and CMV-seropositive.

The chain combines TRBV11-2 with TRBJ2-4; D gene unclear. The length of the CDR3 is 16 residues. Trimming removed 1 base from V and 0 bases from J, with 10 bases in between. The germline V gene encodes CDR1 SGHAT and CDR2 FQNNGV. This CDR3 reads CASSLGKELAKNIQYF. The CDR3 nucleotides are TGTGCCAGCAGCTTAGGGAAGGAGCTAGCCAAAAACATTCAGTACTTC. Complete variable domain (other parts from reference TRBV11-2 and TRBJ2-4): EAGVAQSPRYKIIEKRQSVAFWCNPISGHATLYWYQQILGQGPKLLIQFQNNGVVDDSQLPKDRFSAERLKGVDSTLKIQPAKLEDSAVYLCASSLGKELAKNIQYFGAGTRLSVL.

This clone was detected a few times. This chain connects TRBV6-1 to TRBJ2-7, with 7 bases that match TRBD1. Germline loops: CDR1 MNHNS, CDR2 SASEGT. The ends lost 7 bases at V and 6 bases at J; junction bases unmatched: 3. This CDR3 has 11 residues. CDR3 nucleotides: TGTGCCAGCATAGGGACAGCCGAGCAGTACTTC. This translates into CASIGTAEQYF.

The table lists this clone with a count of one. V usage is TRBV2 and J usage is TRBJ1-5, with 7 bases fitting TRBD1. Germline trimming cut 3 bases from V and 3 bases from J; bases unmatched to any gene: 5. This CDR3 is 15 amino acids long. Germline V CDR1 and CDR2: SNHLY, FYNNEI. CDR3 sequence: CASSDRDSYNQPQHF. The CDR3 DNA follows: TGTGCCAGCAGTGATCGGGACAGCTACAATCAGCCCCAGCATTTT. The full variable domain, in which reference TRBV2 and TRBJ1-5 provide the parts outside the CDR3, is EPEVTQTPSHQVTQMGQEVILRCVPISNHLYFYWYRQILGQKVEFLVSFYNNEISEKSEIFDDQFSVERPDGSNFTLKIRSTKLEDSAMYFCASSDRDSYNQPQHFGDGTRLSIL.

The genes are TRBV6-1 and TRBJ2-2; 8 bases are a match to TRBD2. V was clipped by 2 bases and J by 0 bases; unmatched bases: 14. The CDR3 length is 20 residues. CDR1 and CDR2 (germline): MNHNS, SASEGT. The CDR3 region is CASSERDGRGRLANTGELFF. Written as DNA, the CDR3 is TGTGCCAGCAGTGAAAGGGACGGCCGCGGGAGGCTCGCGAACACCGGGGAGCTGTTTTTT.

This chain uses TRBV28 with TRBJ2-1; 8 nucleotides align to TRBD2. The germline gives CDR1 MDHEN, CDR2 SYDVKM. The CDR3 has 15 amino acids. J gave up 5 bases and V 5 bases, and 8 bases lay outside the gene matches. The CDR3 nucleotides are TGTGCCAGCAGTCCCCTGCGGGAGGCCCACAATGAGCAGTTCTTC. It is translated as CASSPLREAHNEQFF.

This sequence joins TRBV28 and TRBJ1-1; D is ambiguous. In germline, CDR1 is MDHEN, CDR2 SYDVKM. The CDR3 sequence is 11 residues long. V lost 6 bases, J lost 11 bases, and 13 bases lay in between. In DNA, the CDR3 is TGTGCCAGCAGGCGTGACGGAGAGGCTTTCTTT. Translated: CASRRDGEAFF.

The sample holds one count of this clone. The chain links TRBV5-1 to TRBJ2-3, with D possibly TRBD2 on 7 matching bases. The CDR3 is 15 residues long. The V gene's germline CDR1 is SGHRS and CDR2 YFSETQ. With 0 bases removed from V and 4 bases from J, the gap between germline ends came to 12 bases. The DNA of the CDR3 is TGCGCCAGCAGCTTGGGCGGGAGACAGGCAGATACGCAGTATTTT. It specifies CASSLGGRQADTQYF.

The CDR3 coding sequence is TGTGCCAGCAGGGTGACAGGCCGGGGGGAGCTGTTTTTT. This encodes CASRVTGRGELFF. This chain uses TRBV6-5 with TRBJ2-2; tentatively, D is TRBD1 (6 bases). The germline CDR1 and CDR2 sequences are MNHEY and SVGAGI. The CDR3 has 13 residues. The germline V and J ends were trimmed by 6 bases and 8 bases, with 13 bases remaining between them.

J is TRBJ2-6 and V is TRBV27, with D possibly matching TRBD2 (5 bases). CDR1 MNHEY and CDR2 SMNVEV come from the germline V gene (reference sequence). The CDR3 length is 17 residues. V was clipped by 5 bases and J by 0 bases, with 14 bases between them. CDR3 amino acids: CASSPTLGSSGANVLTF. The CDR3 coding sequence is TGTGCCAGCAGTCCTACCTTAGGGAGCTCTGGGGCCAACGTCCTGACTTTC.

This clone showed up just a few times. The DNA for the CDR3 is TGTGCCAGCAGTCGGAGCAGCTCCTACAATGAGCAGTTCTTC. As protein: CASSRSSSYNEQFF. The V call is TRBV2, the J call TRBJ2-1; D not resolved. V shed 5 bases and J shed 0 bases, with 8 bases lying between them. The germline V gene encodes CDR1 SNHLY and CDR2 FYNNEI. This CDR3 is 14 amino acids long.

This chain uses TRBV27 with TRBJ2-1; D perhaps matches TRBD1 (5 bases). The ends were cut back, 5 bases at V and 4 bases at J, with 6 bases in the middle. This CDR3 comprises 12 residues. Germline V gene sequence: CDR1 MNHEY, CDR2 SMNVEV (reference sequence). In nucleotides, the CDR3 is TGTGCCAGCAGTAACAGGTACAATGAGCAGTTCTTC. The encoded protein is CASSNRYNEQFF.

This chain links TRBV6-5 with TRBJ2-7; no firm D call. CDR3 length: 13 residues. The germline V and J ends were trimmed by 5 bases and 3 bases, with 11 bases remaining between them. The germline V gene has CDR1 MNHEY and CDR2 SVGAGI. The CDR3 protein is CASSPGYRYEQYF. The DNA of the CDR3 is TGTGCCAGCAGTCCAGGCTACCGCTACGAGCAGTACTTC.

V usage is TRBV6-1 and J usage is TRBJ2-5, with D uncertain. Looked up from germline, CDR1 is MNHNS and CDR2 is SASEGT. The CDR3 contains 19 residues. Trimming stripped 0 bases from V and 0 bases from J, with 20 bases between. CDR3 loop: CASSEALYGLSPNQETQYF. The CDR3, as DNA: TGTGCCAGCAGTGAAGCGCTTTACGGGTTGAGCCCCAACCAAGAGACCCAGTACTTC.

The V and J genes are TRBV2 and TRBJ1-5; D might be TRBD1 (6 bases). The CDR3 has 16 residues. The germline V gene encodes CDR1 SNHLY and CDR2 FYNNEI. Trimming took off 3 bases at V and 1 base at J, with 13 bases between the two ends. For the CDR3, the DNA is TGTGCCAGCAGTGATATATCAGGGGCGAGCAATCAGCCCCAGCATTTT. Translation: CASSDISGASNQPQHF.

The chain is built from TRBV10-1 and TRBJ2-1; TRBD2 agrees at 8 bases. Trimming removed 3 bases from V and 0 bases from J; junction bases left unmatched: 1. The CDR3 extends over 15 amino acids. Germline V gene sequence: CDR1 WNHNN, CDR2 SYGVQD (reference sequence). As DNA, the CDR3 is TGCGCCAGCAGTGAAACTAGCGGCTCCTACAATGAGCAGTTCTTC. Residues: CASSETSGSYNEQFF.

Only one count was recorded for this clone. The genes are TRBV28 and TRBJ1-2; D might be TRBD1 (5 bases). Germline CDR1 MDHEN, CDR2 SYDVKM. The CDR3 runs to 14 residues. The ends were cut back, 3 bases at V and 8 bases at J, with 16 bases in the middle. Here the CDR3 reads CASSFRRQFRGYTF. CDR3 DNA sequence: TGTGCCAGCAGTTTCAGACGACAGTTCAGGGGCTACACCTTC.

This clone was counted between two and nine times. The J gene is TRBJ1-5, the V gene TRBV28, with D hard to call. V dropped 2 bases and J dropped 7 bases, with 9 bases sitting between them. This CDR3 contains 13 residues. Per the germline V gene, CDR1 is MDHEN and CDR2 is SYDVKM. The DNA for the CDR3 is TGTGCCAGCAGTTTAGCTGGTGAGCAGCCCCAGCATTTT. Translating it yields CASSLAGEQPQHF.

This clone was observed once. The chain employs TRBV4-2 and TRBJ2-1; 12 bases match TRBD2. J gave up 9 bases and V 0 bases, and 0 bases lay outside the gene matches. The CDR3 consists of 14 residues. Germline CDR1 and CDR2: LGHNA and YNFKEQ. The CDR3 region has the DNA TGTGCCAGCAGCCAAGAACTAGCGGGAGGTGAGCAGTTCTTC. Its translation is CASSQELAGGEQFF.

This rearrangement joins TRBV6-5 to TRBJ2-7; TRBD2 agrees at 9 bases. Germline CDR1 MNHEY, CDR2 SVGAGI. This CDR3 region has 14 residues. The junction had 3 bases not matched to a gene; V was cut back by 6 bases and J by 0 bases. CDR3 DNA sequence: TGTGCCAGCAGCCTTAGCGGGAGCTCCTACGAGCAGTACTTC. Translated: CASSLSGSSYEQYF.

V usage is TRBV28 and J usage is TRBJ2-7; the D is unclear. This CDR3 comprises 13 residues. Trimming took 9 bases from V and 0 from J, leaving 12 bases between them. Germline assignment: CDR1 MDHEN and CDR2 SYDVKM. CDR3 protein: CASCRSHSYEQYF. CDR3 in DNA: TGTGCCAGTTGCCGGTCCCACTCCTACGAGCAGTACTTC.